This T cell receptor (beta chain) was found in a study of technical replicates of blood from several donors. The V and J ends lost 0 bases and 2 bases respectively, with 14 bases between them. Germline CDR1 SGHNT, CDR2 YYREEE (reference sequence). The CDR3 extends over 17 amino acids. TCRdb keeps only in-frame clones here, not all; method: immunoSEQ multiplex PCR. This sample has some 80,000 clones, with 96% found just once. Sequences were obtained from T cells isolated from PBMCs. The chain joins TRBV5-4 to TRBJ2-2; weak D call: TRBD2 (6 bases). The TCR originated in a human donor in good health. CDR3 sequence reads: CASSLERAGPNTGELFF. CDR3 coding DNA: TGTGCCAGCAGCTTGGAACGTGCGGGGCCTAACACCGGGGAGCTGTTTTTT.